A single sample gave rise to the 8 T cell receptor beta chains below, sequenced in a study of response to subunit inactivated influenza vaccine. TCRdb used MiXCR to reprocess the RT-PCR reads, holding one entry per CDR3 protein. The top ten clones hold 10% of a sample with a few hundred thousand distinct CDR3 sequences, around a fifth of them seen once. Sequencing used PBMCs from blood, obtained 21 months after vaccination. These receptors all come from a man aged 50-75 years who received an inactivated influenza vaccine.

The chain links TRBV4-2 to TRBJ2-1, with TRBD2 matching 10 bases. The J segment lost 4 bases and the V segment lost 4 bases, leaving 7 bases of the junction unmatched. This CDR3 contains 16 residues. Germline lookup yields CDR1 LGHNA and CDR2 YNFKEQ. In DNA, the CDR3 is TGTGCCAGCAGCCCAGATAGCGGGAGGCATTACAATGAGCAGTTCTTC. Amino acids: CASSPDSGRHYNEQFF.

The rearrangement joins TRBV7-9 to TRBJ2-7, with D perhaps TRBD1 (5 bases). V gave up 2 bases and J gave up 2 bases, with 16 bases separating them. Germline CDR1 reads SEHNR; CDR2 reads FQNEAQ (reference sequence). The CDR3 has 16 amino acids. For the CDR3, the DNA is TGTGCCAGCAGCTTACCCTCCCCCACAGGCCCCTACGAGCAGTACTTC. Protein: CASSLPSPTGPYEQYF.

This clonotype came up a few times. J is TRBJ2-3 and V is TRBV5-1; D is undetermined. CDR1 SGHRS and CDR2 YFSETQ come from the germline V gene. V gave up 2 bases and J gave up 1 base, with 11 bases separating them. This CDR3 spans 15 amino acids. For the CDR3, the DNA is TGCGCCAGCAGCTTAGTTTTTCGAGGCACAGATACGCAGTATTTT. Protein sequence: CASSLVFRGTDTQYF.

The genes are TRBV12-3 or TRBV12-4 and TRBJ2-2; D not certain. This CDR3 region has 13 residues. V lost 2 bases to trimming and J lost 5 bases, with 6 bases between them. CDR3 residues: CASSLKETGELFF. CDR3 sequence (DNA): TGTGCCAGCAGTTTAAAGGAGACCGGGGAGCTGTTTTTT.

This rearrangement joins TRBV7-6 to TRBJ1-5, with no clear D. V was shortened by 3 bases and J by 3 bases, with 12 bases between the two germline ends. The CDR3 runs to 15 residues. Germline V gene sequence: CDR1 SGHVS, CDR2 FNYEAQ. CDR3 in DNA: TGTGCCAGCAGCTTGTCTGCAGGATACAATCAGCCCCAGCATTTT. Translated: CASSLSAGYNQPQHF.

This clonotype appeared a single time. This sequence joins TRBV10-2 and TRBJ1-5, with D perhaps TRBD1 (6 bases). V lost 2 bases, J lost 7 bases, and 12 bases lay in between. The CDR3 is made up of 14 amino acids. In germline, CDR1 is WSHSY, CDR2 SAAADI. In nucleotides, the CDR3 is TGCGCCAGCAGTGAGCGCTTACAGGGCCAGCCCCAGCATTTT. Residues: CASSERLQGQPQHF.

The CDR3 nucleotides read TGTGCCAGCAGTCAGGGTCGGACAGATACGCAGTATTTT. Its translation is CASSQGRTDTQYF. The chain uses TRBV12-3 or TRBV12-4 and TRBJ2-3; tentatively, D is TRBD1 (5 bases). Trimming removed 5 bases from V and 3 bases from J, with 9 bases in between. The CDR3 runs 13 residues.

This clonotype was counted only a few times. The chain is built from TRBV9 and TRBJ2-1, with D perhaps matching TRBD2 (7 bases). The V end lost 3 bases, the J end lost 4 bases, and 20 bases lay between the germline ends. Per germline, CDR1 SGDLS and CDR2 YYNGEE. The CDR3 covers 17 residues. CDR3 residues: CASSAGTQRGGYNEQFF. CDR3 sequence (DNA): TGTGCCAGCAGCGCGGGGACACAGCGGGGTGGTTACAATGAGCAGTTCTTC.